This T cell receptor beta chain was retrieved from a study of blood T cell repertoires in COVID-19. Study background: Acute-phase and convalescent COVID-19 samples originated in the United States, Italy and Spain. T cells, B-cell-depleted T cells, or PBMCs provided the cDNA or gDNA that served as material.

J gave up 0 bases and V 6 bases, and 6 bases lay outside the gene matches. This CDR3 contains 16 residues. The germline CDR1 and CDR2 sequences are MNHEY and SMNVEV (reference sequence). In the study's own analysis: By means of reference gene primer amplification, nucleated cell counts were estimated. The repertoire was sequenced with immunoSEQ multiplex PCR; TCRdb's copy has only in-frame clones and lacks some. V and J calls and clone size follow that table, whereas D and trimming were derived from the DNA. The data contain 85,000 to 100,000 clones, about nine tenths of them singletons. Source material: peripheral blood. The sequence derives from a man aged 50 to 60 with active or convalescent COVID-19. The V gene is TRBV27, the J gene TRBJ2-7, with 12 bases lining up with TRBD2. The CDR3 region has the DNA TGTGCCAGCAGGTATCGGACTAGCGGGGCCTCCTACGAGCAGTACTTC. Protein product: CASRYRTSGASYEQYF.